This passage covers 19 T cell receptor beta chains from one sample sequenced in a study of shared clonotypes between healthy human individuals. Method: immunoSEQ multiplex PCR; TCRdb's copy keeps in-frame clones and lacks some. The table lists about 490,000 clones, around 80% of them singletons. The sequenced sample consisted of PBMCs. Receptor source: a woman aged 40 to 50 in good health. Some clones in this sample may be carry-over from other donors' samples.

As concerns this clone: It differs at one base from a far larger clone, so likely a read error. In the same sample, other DNA sequences code for this CDR3. The chain employs TRBV30 and TRBJ1-1; D is possibly TRBD1 (6 bases). CDR3 length: 12 residues. Germline CDR1 reads GTSNPN; CDR2 reads SVGIG (reference sequence). In nucleotides, the CDR3 is TGTGCCTGGAACCCTGGGGACACTGAAGCCTTCTTT. Translating gives CAWNPGDTEAFF.

The chain joins TRBV7-2 to TRBJ2-7, with TRBD2 matching over 7 bases. The CDR3 loop spans 15 amino acids. The V segment lost 0 bases and the J segment 7 bases; nucleotides outside the gene matches: 9. Germline assignment: CDR1 SGHTA and CDR2 FQGNSA. This CDR3 is CASSLAGGPRGEQYF. In DNA form, the CDR3 reads TGTGCCAGCAGCTTAGCGGGAGGGCCGAGGGGAGAGCAGTACTTC.

This chain connects TRBV5-6 to TRBJ1-2; TRBD1 matches at 9 bases. In germline, CDR1 is SGHDT, CDR2 YYEEEE. This CDR3 spans 15 amino acids. The J segment lost 5 bases and the V segment lost 0 bases, leaving 5 bases of the junction unmatched. The CDR3 coding sequence is TGTGCCAGCAGCTTGGGACAGGGGGAGGTATATGGCTACACCTTC. It specifies CASSLGQGEVYGYTF.

The V gene is TRBV7-2, the J gene TRBJ2-4; 7 bases map to TRBD2. This CDR3 contains 16 residues. Germline values: CDR1 SGHTA, CDR2 FQGNSA. Trimming took 4 bases from V and 0 from J; bases not matched to a gene: 6. The CDR3 sequence is CASSSPGLIAKNIQYF. In DNA, the CDR3 is TGTGCCAGCAGCTCGCCGGGACTAATAGCCAAAAACATTCAGTACTTC.

The genes are TRBV28 and TRBJ1-3, with no clear D. CDR1 MDHEN and CDR2 SYDVKM come from the germline V gene. There are 14 residues in the CDR3. V dropped 5 bases and J dropped 4 bases, with 12 bases sitting between them. The CDR3 DNA is TGTGCCAGCAGTCCTCCGGGGAGAGGAAACACCATATATTTT. This codes for CASSPPGRGNTIYF.

The chain carries TRBV9 and TRBJ2-1; D uncertain. From germline, CDR1 is SGDLS and CDR2 YYNGEE. V was cut by 1 base and J by 7 bases, with 18 bases left in between. The CDR3 has 16 residues. CDR3 loop: CASSVSGWRGNNEQFF. CDR3 in DNA: TGTGCCAGCAGCGTAAGTGGGTGGCGCGGTAATAATGAGCAGTTCTTC.

In its sample, this clone was seen a few times. The chain recombines TRBV27 with TRBJ1-1; D not resolved. The V gene's germline CDR1 is MNHEY and CDR2 SMNVEV (reference sequence). The length of the CDR3 is 12 residues. V was shortened by 3 bases and J by 8 bases, with 10 bases between the two germline ends. This CDR3 reads CASSFTVGEAFF. CDR3 in DNA: TGTGCCAGCAGTTTCACAGTAGGCGAAGCTTTCTTT.

The table lists this clone with many counts. Other DNA sequences from this sample encode an identical CDR3 as well. This chain joins TRBV28 and TRBJ1-2; no reliable D call. V lost 6 bases and J 4 bases, leaving 9 bases between the germline ends. CDR1 is MDHEN and CDR2 is SYDVKM in the germline V gene. The CDR3 extends over 12 amino acids. CDR3 loop: CASSLSGYGYTF. Here the CDR3 DNA reads TGTGCCAGCAGCCTGTCCGGCTATGGCTACACCTTC.

V usage is TRBV27 and J usage is TRBJ2-2; D ambiguous. The CDR3 totals 13 residues. Germline assignment: CDR1 MNHEY and CDR2 SMNVEV (reference sequence). Trimming removed 6 bases at V and 4 bases at J, with 9 bases between. In DNA form, the CDR3 reads TGTGCCAGCAGCTGGACGGGCACCGGGGAGCTGTTTTTT. This translates into CASSWTGTGELFF.

The chain is built from TRBV6-5 and TRBJ2-7; D is unclear. CDR3 length: 13 amino acids. Germline V CDR1 and CDR2: MNHEY, SVGAGI. V was cut by 5 bases and J by 7 bases, with 15 bases left in between. CDR3 in amino acids: CASSPGRIGEQYF. The CDR3 nucleotides are TGTGCCAGCAGTCCTGGTCGGATTGGGGAGCAGTACTTC.

The rearrangement links TRBV27 to TRBJ1-4; 7 bases match TRBD1. V lost 4 bases, J lost 12 bases, and 11 bases stayed unmatched. This CDR3 is built from 14 residues. Germline loops: CDR1 MNHEY, CDR2 SMNVEV (reference sequence). The DNA of the CDR3 is TGTGCCAGCAGTTCCCACCCTACAGGGGAGGAACTGTTTTTT. It yields the protein CASSSHPTGEELFF.

V is TRBV5-1 and J is TRBJ2-2; D is unclear. Germline CDR1 and CDR2: SGHRS and YFSETQ. Deletions cut 1 base from V and 5 bases from J, with 18 bases between. The CDR3 loop spans 17 amino acids. In DNA form, the CDR3 reads TGCGCCAGCAGCTTGTCGCCAGCCACCGTCAGGACCGGGGAGCTGTTTTTT. Protein sequence: CASSLSPATVRTGELFF. Looking up the rest from reference TRBV5-1 and TRBJ2-2 gives the full variable domain: KAGVTQTPRYLIKTRGQQVTLSCSPISGHRSVSWYQQTPGQGLQFLFEYFSETQRNKGNFPGRFSGRQFSNSRSEMNVSTLELGDSALYLCASSLSPATVRTGELFFGEGSRLTVL.

Concerning this clone: A much bigger clone sits one base away, suggesting this may be a read error. The sample contains more than one DNA sequence encoding this CDR3. The chain links TRBV7-9 to TRBJ2-7; no clear D gene. The CDR3 is 11 amino acids. V was cut by 5 bases and J by 3 bases, with 5 bases left in between. CDR1 is SEHNR and CDR2 is FQNEAQ in the germline V gene (reference sequence). The CDR3 DNA reads TGTGCCAGCAGCCCCGGCTACGAGCAGTACTTC. Amino acid sequence: CASSPGYEQYF.

As DNA, the CDR3 is TGTGCCAGCAGCCCACGATTTGGGGACGTAGGCACTGAAGCTTTCTTT. It translates to CASSPRFGDVGTEAFF. The V call is TRBV4-2, the J call TRBJ1-1; TRBD1 is a possible D gene (5 bases). V lost 4 bases to trimming and J lost 4 bases, with 19 bases between them. This CDR3 contains 16 residues. Germline CDR1 is LGHNA and CDR2 is YNFKEQ.

The V and J genes are TRBV5-1 and TRBJ1-2; 7 positions match TRBD1. With 0 bases clipped from V and 0 bases from J, the junction kept 2 bases outside the gene matches. The CDR3 runs to 15 residues. In germline, CDR1 is SGHRS, CDR2 YFSETQ. The CDR3, as DNA: TGCGCCAGCAGCTTGGGACAGGGAACTAACTATGGCTACACCTTC. This encodes CASSLGQGTNYGYTF.

This clone was recorded only once. Since a much larger clone is just one base distant, this may be a read error. This sample includes further DNA sequences coding for the same CDR3. The chain has TRBV9 and TRBJ2-2; 13 positions agree with TRBD2. V shed 5 bases, J shed 8 bases, and the junction held 9 bases outside the gene matches. The germline V gene has CDR1 SGDLS and CDR2 YYNGEE. CDR3 length: 16 residues. This CDR3 reads CASRGGGLAGAGELFF. CDR3 bases: TGTGCCAGCAGAGGGGGAGGACTAGCGGGAGCTGGGGAGCTGTTTTTT.

V usage is TRBV5-1 and J usage is TRBJ1-2; D call uncertain. The V gene's germline CDR1 is SGHRS and CDR2 YFSETQ. The CDR3 loop spans 14 amino acids. Trimming left V 0 bases short and J 5 bases short, with 11 bases between. The CDR3 DNA follows: TGCGCCAGCAGCTTGGACGGGATAGGTTATGGCTACACCTTC. Its protein is CASSLDGIGYGYTF.

The V gene is TRBV7-3, the J gene TRBJ1-1; D possibly corresponds to TRBD1 (5 bases). CDR3 size: 14 residues. In germline, CDR1 is SGHTA, CDR2 FQGTGA. V was pared by 5 bases and J by 4 bases, with 14 bases between. The DNA of the CDR3 is TGTGCCAGCAGCCCAGACAGCTATTCCACTGAAGCTTTCTTT. It specifies CASSPDSYSTEAFF. Combining the CDR3 with reference TRBV7-3 and TRBJ1-1 gives the whole variable domain GAGVSQTPSNKVTEKGKYVELRCDPISGHTALYWYRQSLGQGPEFLIYFQGTGAADDSGLPNDRFFAVRPEGSVSTLKIQRTERGDSAVYLCASSPDSYSTEAFFGQGTRLTVV.

CDR3 in amino acids: CASSPRGGRGSYEQYF. The CDR3 DNA sequence: TGTGCCAGCAGCCCGAGAGGGGGCAGGGGATCCTACGAGCAGTACTTC. The V gene is TRBV5-4, the J gene TRBJ2-7; 7 nucleotides match TRBD1. V shed 4 bases and J 1 base; nucleotides not matched to a gene: 11. The CDR3 extends over 16 amino acids. CDR1 SGHNT and CDR2 YYREEE come from the germline V gene (reference sequence).